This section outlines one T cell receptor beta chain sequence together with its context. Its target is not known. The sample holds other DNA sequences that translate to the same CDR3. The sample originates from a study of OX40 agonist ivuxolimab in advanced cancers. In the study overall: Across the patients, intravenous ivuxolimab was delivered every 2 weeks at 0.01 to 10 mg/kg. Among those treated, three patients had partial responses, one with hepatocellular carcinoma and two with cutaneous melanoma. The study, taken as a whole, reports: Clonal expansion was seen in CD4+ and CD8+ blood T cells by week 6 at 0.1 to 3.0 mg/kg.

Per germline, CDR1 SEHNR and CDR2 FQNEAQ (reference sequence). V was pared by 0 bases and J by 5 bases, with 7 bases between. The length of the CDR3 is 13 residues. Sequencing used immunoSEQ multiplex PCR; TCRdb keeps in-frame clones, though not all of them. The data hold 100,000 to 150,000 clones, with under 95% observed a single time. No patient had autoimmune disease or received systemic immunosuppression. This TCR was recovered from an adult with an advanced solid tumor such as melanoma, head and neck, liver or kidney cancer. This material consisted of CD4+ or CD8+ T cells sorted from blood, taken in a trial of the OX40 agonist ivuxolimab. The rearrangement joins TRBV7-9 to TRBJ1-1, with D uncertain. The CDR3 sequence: CASSLALGTEAFF. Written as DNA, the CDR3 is TGTGCCAGCAGCTTAGCGCTGGGAACTGAAGCTTTCTTT.